Each of the 26 T cell receptor beta chains below was sequenced from the same sample in a study of regulatory T cells in long-lasting Graves disease. The sample's time point: persistent/refractory GD, antithyroid drugs over 5 years with positive TRAb. There was RNA extracted from PBMCs, and the TCR library was made from it. Arm-PCR of CDR3 regions with iRepertoire HTBI primers generated TCR beta libraries. TCRdb redid the calling of the multiplex PCR reads with MiXCR, one entry per CDR3 protein. The sample lists 600,000 to 800,000 distinct CDR3 sequences, approximately 31% occurring once. The input for sequencing was peripheral blood mononuclear cells (PBMCs), taken when the disease was refractory, from a patient treated with antithyroid drugs. Receptor source: a female donor with Graves disease.

This clonotype appeared a few times. V gene TRBV25-1 combines with J gene TRBJ1-4; maybe TRBD1 (6 bases). CDR1 and CDR2 from the germline V gene are MGHDK and SYGVNS. V lost 4 bases, J lost 7 bases, and 16 bases lay in between. This CDR3 comprises 15 residues. CDR3 nucleotide sequence: TGTGCCAGCAGTGGGCCAGGGACAAGGAGTGAAAAACTGTTTTTT. This sequence encodes CASSGPGTRSEKLFF.

The chain has TRBV18 and TRBJ2-4, with 11 bases matching TRBD2. Germline CDR1 is KGHSH and CDR2 is LQKENI. The CDR3 runs to 16 residues. V lost 3 bases and J lost 3; bases outside the gene matches: 4. The DNA for the CDR3 is TGTGCCAGCTCACCGACTAGCGGGATGGGCAAAAACATTCAGTACTTC. It is translated as CASSPTSGMGKNIQYF.

The V gene is TRBV29-1, the J gene TRBJ2-7, with D unresolved. Looked up from germline, CDR1 is SQVTM and CDR2 is ANQGSEA. Deletions cut 5 bases from V and 6 bases from J, with 14 bases between. This CDR3 spans 12 amino acids. The DNA for the CDR3 is TGCAGCGTTCGCTACAGCCGGGCCGAGCAGTACTTC. It codes for CSVRYSRAEQYF.

This clonotype came up many times. CDR3 loop: CSAFYTSPYGYTF. For the CDR3, the DNA is TGCAGTGCTTTCTATACTTCCCCGTATGGCTACACCTTC. The chain joins TRBV20-1 to TRBJ1-2; no clear D. Looked up from germline, CDR1 is DFQATT and CDR2 is SNEGSKA (reference sequence). The CDR3 sequence is 13 residues long. V was pared by 5 bases and J by 5 bases, with 15 bases between.

Only a few counts were recorded for this clonotype. The chain joins TRBV6-1 to TRBJ1-1; D unclear. Germline CDR1 reads MNHNS; CDR2 reads SASEGT. Trimming stripped 7 bases from V and 5 bases from J, with 5 bases between. The CDR3 totals 10 residues. CDR3 region: CASKYTEAFF. The CDR3 nucleotides are TGTGCCAGCAAGTATACTGAAGCTTTCTTT.

This chain joins TRBV6-1 and TRBJ1-2; possible D gene TRBD1, 6 bases. Germline CDR1 MNHNS, CDR2 SASEGT. Trimming pared 8 bases from V and 8 bases from J, leaving 12 bases between. This CDR3 spans 11 amino acids. The DNA for the CDR3 is TGTGCCAGCTTGGGGGCTGAGGGCTACACCTTC. It codes for CASLGAEGYTF.

The J gene is TRBJ2-5, the V gene TRBV19, with 13 positions matching TRBD2. V lost 5 bases, J lost 2 bases, and 11 bases stayed unmatched. The CDR3 runs to 18 residues. CDR1 and CDR2 (germline): LNHDA, SQIVND (reference sequence). The chain's CDR3 is CASSLGGTSGDPQETQYF. CDR3 nucleotide sequence: TGTGCCAGTAGTCTCGGTGGGACTAGCGGGGACCCTCAAGAGACCCAGTACTTC.

The chain uses TRBV12-3 or TRBV12-4 and TRBJ2-7; unclear D gene. There are 13 residues in the CDR3. V was trimmed by 3 bases and J by 3 bases, leaving 9 bases between them. CDR3 in amino acids: CASSFDAIYEQYF. As DNA, the CDR3 is TGTGCCAGCAGTTTTGACGCCATCTACGAGCAGTACTTC.

This chain connects TRBV5-1 to TRBJ1-6; D is possibly TRBD1 (5 bases). V was shortened by 2 bases and J by 9 bases, with 15 bases between the two germline ends. This CDR3 has 15 amino acids. From germline, CDR1 is SGHRS and CDR2 YFSETQ. The CDR3 region is CASSLTTDRLSPLHF. For the CDR3, the DNA is TGCGCCAGCAGCTTAACAACCGACAGACTTTCACCCCTCCACTTT.

As to this clonotype: The junction shows a germline mismatch at one end, possibly a read error. The rearrangement uses TRBV3-1 and TRBJ1-1; D is undetermined. Germline assignment: CDR1 LGHDT and CDR2 YNNKEL (reference sequence). The CDR3 length is 15 residues. The chain's CDR3 is CASSNGREMNTETFF. The DNA for the CDR3 is TGTGCCAGCAGCAACGGAAGGGAAATGAACACTGAAACTTTCTTT.

The chain is built from TRBV3-1 and TRBJ1-4; the match to TRBD1 covers 8 bases. The CDR3 totals 16 residues. V trimming: 1 base; J trimming: 8 bases; junction bases outside the gene matches: 9. The germline V gene has CDR1 LGHDT and CDR2 YNNKEL (reference sequence). The CDR3 DNA follows: TGTGCCAGCAGCCAAGCGTGGGCAGGGGGCGGCGAAAAACTGTTTTTT. Its protein product is CASSQAWAGGGEKLFF.

Concerning this clonotype itself: A much larger clone lies a single base off, so this may be a read error. The V gene is TRBV2, the J gene TRBJ1-2; 7 bases are shared with TRBD1. The CDR3 extends over 16 amino acids. Germline assignment: CDR1 SNHLY and CDR2 FYNNEI. For the CDR3, the DNA is TGTGCCAGCAGCCTGAAAGGACAGGCTACTAACCATGGCTACACCTTC. Translated: CASSLKGQATNHGYTF.

The chain joins TRBV7-9 to TRBJ1-1; weak D call: TRBD1 (5 bases). Trimming pared 5 bases from V and 8 bases from J, leaving 15 bases between. This CDR3 is 13 amino acids long. Germline lookup yields CDR1 SEHNR and CDR2 FQNEAQ (reference sequence). CDR3 DNA sequence: TGTGCCAGCAGCGGACATGATACGGGAGAAGCTTTCTTT. Translating it yields CASSGHDTGEAFF.

The rearrangement links TRBV6-1 to TRBJ1-1, with 8 bases lining up with TRBD1. Per germline, CDR1 MNHNS and CDR2 SASEGT. The CDR3 contains 18 residues. V trimming: 2 bases; J trimming: 4 bases; junction bases outside the gene matches: 15. CDR3 amino acids: CASSEQGRGRFEITEAFF. The CDR3 DNA reads as TGTGCCAGCAGTGAACAGGGCAGGGGGCGTTTTGAGATCACTGAAGCTTTCTTT.

This chain connects TRBV19 to TRBJ1-4, with TRBD1 as a possible D gene (6 bases). The V end was cut by 2 bases, the J end by 0 bases, with 19 bases between. Germline CDR1 is LNHDA and CDR2 is SQIVND (reference sequence). The CDR3 spans 19 residues. The CDR3 reads CASSIRGQPSKATNEKLFF. Here the CDR3 DNA reads TGTGCCAGTAGTATAAGAGGACAGCCTTCAAAAGCAACTAATGAAAAACTGTTTTTT.

The rearrangement uses TRBV11-1 and TRBJ1-1; maybe TRBD1 (5 bases). V lost 1 base to trimming and J lost 7 bases, with 10 bases between them. Per germline, CDR1 SGHAT and CDR2 FQDESV (reference sequence). The CDR3 is 13 residues long. The CDR3 is CASSLDSRGEAFF. CDR3 nucleotide sequence: TGTGCCAGCAGCTTAGACTCGAGGGGTGAAGCTTTCTTT.

A word on this clonotype: A much larger clone differs from this one at a single base, so this may be a read error. The rearrangement links TRBV2 to TRBJ1-5; no reliable D call. Per the germline V gene, CDR1 is SNHLY and CDR2 is FYNNEI. This CDR3 region has 13 residues. The CDR3 loop reads CATHGLVNQPRHF. The CDR3 coding sequence is TGTGCCACCCACGGGCTGGTGAATCAGCCCCGGCATTTT.

In DNA form, the CDR3 reads TGCGCCAGCAGGGGTTTGGGGAACACTGAAGCTTTCTTT. Protein: CASRGLGNTEAFF. V is TRBV5-1 and J is TRBJ1-1, with unresolved D. Germline lookup yields CDR1 SGHRS and CDR2 YFSETQ. This CDR3 contains 13 residues. Trimming shortened V by 5 bases and J by 1 base, and 9 bases separated the two germline ends.

This clonotype turned up a few times. This chain connects TRBV5-1 to TRBJ1-2; the D is unclear. V lost 0 bases to trimming and J lost 4 bases, with 10 bases between them. CDR3 size: 14 residues. The germline gives CDR1 SGHRS, CDR2 YFSETQ. For the CDR3, the DNA is TGCGCCAGCAGCTTGGAACAGACCCTCTATGGCTACACCTTC. Protein sequence: CASSLEQTLYGYTF. The full variable domain, its missing parts supplied by reference TRBV5-1 and TRBJ1-2, is KAGVTQTPRYLIKTRGQQVTLSCSPISGHRSVSWYQQTPGQGLQFLFEYFSETQRNKGNFPGRFSGRQFSNSRSEMNVSTLELGDSALYLCASSLEQTLYGYTFGSGTRLTVV.

This clonotype was counted between two and nine times. The V call is TRBV5-1, the J call TRBJ1-5, with TRBD1 matching 9 bases. This CDR3 has 15 residues. CDR1 SGHRS and CDR2 YFSETQ come from the germline V gene. V gave up 4 bases and J gave up 6 bases; unmatched junction bases: 8. CDR3 in amino acids: CASSRGDRDGQPQHF. Here the CDR3 DNA reads TGCGCCAGCAGCCGAGGGGACAGGGACGGTCAGCCCCAGCATTTT. Combining the CDR3 with reference TRBV5-1 and TRBJ1-5 gives the whole variable domain KAGVTQTPRYLIKTRGQQVTLSCSPISGHRSVSWYQQTPGQGLQFLFEYFSETQRNKGNFPGRFSGRQFSNSRSEMNVSTLELGDSALYLCASSRGDRDGQPQHFGDGTRLSIL.

This clonotype was seen many times. The chain uses TRBV20-1 and TRBJ2-7, with D perhaps matching TRBD2 (6 bases). The CDR3 runs to 14 residues. Per germline, CDR1 DFQATT and CDR2 SNEGSKA (reference sequence). Trimming stripped 1 base from V and 2 bases from J, with 12 bases between. CDR3 nucleotide sequence: TGCAGTGCTAGAGGGGGGGAACTCCCCTACGAGCAGTACTTC. Translation: CSARGGELPYEQYF.

Points on this clonotype: At one of its ends the junction is not consistent with the germline gene, which may arise from a read error. V usage is TRBV6-1 and J usage is TRBJ2-5; TRBD2 matches 9 bases. This CDR3 comprises 15 residues. Looked up from germline, CDR1 is MNHNS and CDR2 is SASEGT. The CDR3 region has the DNA TGTGCCAGCAGTGAAGGGGTAGCGGGAGTGGAGACCCAGTGCTTC. It is translated as CASSEGVAGVETQCF.

The J gene is TRBJ1-4, the V gene TRBV6-6, with D maybe TRBD1 (5 bases). The V gene lost 0 bases and the J gene lost 3 bases, with 11 bases spanning the gap. The germline CDR1 and CDR2 sequences are MNHNY and SVGAGI (reference sequence). The CDR3 consists of 16 residues. The CDR3 loop is CASSYSTGTANEKLFF. The CDR3 DNA reads as TGTGCCAGCAGTTACTCGACGGGGACGGCTAATGAAAAACTGTTTTTT.

The rearrangement uses TRBV2 and TRBJ1-2; no clear D gene. V was trimmed by 3 bases and J by 4 bases, leaving 6 bases between them. The germline CDR1 and CDR2 sequences are SNHLY and FYNNEI. This CDR3 region has 12 residues. In DNA, the CDR3 is TGTGCCAGCAGTGAGTCCCGCTATGGCTACACCTTC. Its translation is CASSESRYGYTF.

The chain recombines TRBV30 with TRBJ1-1; D remains unclear. The ends were cut back, 0 bases at V and 1 base at J, with 6 bases in the middle. The CDR3 sequence is 13 residues long. Germline-derived CDR1 and CDR2 are GTSNPN and SVGIG (reference sequence). DNA of the CDR3: TGTGCCTGGAGTGTATGGGGGAACACTGAAGCTTTCTTT. This translates into CAWSVWGNTEAFF. The full variable domain, rest sourced from reference TRBV30 and TRBJ1-1, is SQTIHQWPATLVQPVGSPLSLECTVEGTSNPNLYWYRQAAGRGLQLLFYSVGIGQISSEVPQNLSASRPQDRQFILSSKKLLLSDSGFYLCAWSVWGNTEAFFGQGTRLTVV.

This sequence joins TRBV6-1 and TRBJ2-7; 8 bases are a match to TRBD1. After removal of 7 bases from V and 4 bases from J, the junction contained 9 bases not matched to a gene. Germline V CDR1 and CDR2: MNHNS, SASEGT. The CDR3 covers 14 residues. The CDR3 DNA sequence: TGTGCCAGCACCCACAGGGGGGTTGGATACGAGCAGTACTTC. It yields the protein CASTHRGVGYEQYF.